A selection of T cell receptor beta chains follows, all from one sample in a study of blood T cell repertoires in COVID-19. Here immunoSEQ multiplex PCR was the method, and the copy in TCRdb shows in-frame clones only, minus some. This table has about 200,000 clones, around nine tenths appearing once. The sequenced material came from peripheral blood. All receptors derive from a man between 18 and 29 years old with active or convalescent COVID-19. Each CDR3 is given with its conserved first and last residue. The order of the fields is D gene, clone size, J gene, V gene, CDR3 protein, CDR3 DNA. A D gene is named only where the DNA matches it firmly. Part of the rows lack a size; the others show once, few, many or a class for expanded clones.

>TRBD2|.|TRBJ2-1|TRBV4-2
CASSQVTSGGILDEQFF
TGTGCCAGCAGCCAAGTCACTAGCGGGGGAATATTGGATGAGCAGTTCTTC
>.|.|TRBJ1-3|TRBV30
CAADSSGNTIYF
TGTGCCGCGGACAGCTCTGGAAACACCATATATTTT
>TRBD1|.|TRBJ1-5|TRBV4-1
CASSSDRGIGQPQHF
TGCGCCAGCAGCTCGGACAGGGGGATCGGTCAGCCCCAGCATTTT
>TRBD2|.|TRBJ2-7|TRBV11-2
CASSFFRTSGEQYF
TGTGCCAGCAGCTTCTTTAGAACTAGCGGAGAGCAGTACTTC
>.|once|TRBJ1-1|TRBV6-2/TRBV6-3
CASSSQGSQTEAFF
TGTGCCAGCAGTTCTCAGGGGTCGCAGACTGAAGCTTTCTTT
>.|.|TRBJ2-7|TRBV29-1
CSVVLNEGQYF
TGCAGCGTTGTCTTGAACGAGGGGCAGTACTTC
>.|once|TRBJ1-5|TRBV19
CASSIDGETQPQHF
TGTGCCAGTAGTATAGACGGGGAGACTCAGCCCCAGCATTTT
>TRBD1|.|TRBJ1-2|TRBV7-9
CASGRGHGYTF
TGTGCCAGCGGCAGGGGGCATGGCTACACCTTC
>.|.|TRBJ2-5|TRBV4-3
CASSQDGGETQYF
TGCGCCAGCAGCCAAGATGGGGGGGAGACCCAGTACTTC
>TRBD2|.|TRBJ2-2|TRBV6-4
CASSKAGEGTGELFF
TGTGCCAGCAGTAAAGCGGGAGAGGGCACCGGGGAGCTGTTTTTT
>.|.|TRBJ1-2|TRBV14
CASSQGAGGGTNYGYTF
TGTGCCAGCAGCCAAGGTGCGGGGGGGGGCACAAACTATGGCTACACCTTC
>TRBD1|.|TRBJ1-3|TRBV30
CAWTGTDSSGNTIYF
TGTGCCTGGACCGGGACAGACTCCTCTGGAAACACCATATATTTT
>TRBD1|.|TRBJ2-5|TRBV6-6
CASSYRGQGTGETQYF
TGTGCCAGCAGTTACAGGGGACAGGGAACGGGAGAGACCCAGTACTTC
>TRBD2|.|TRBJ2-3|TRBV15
CATSRDNGLAGSDTQYF
TGTGCCACCAGCAGAGATAACGGACTAGCGGGGTCAGATACGCAGTATTTT
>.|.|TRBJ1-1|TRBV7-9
CASTLSLGADTEAFF
TGTGCCAGCACCCTTAGTCTGGGGGCCGACACTGAAGCTTTCTTT
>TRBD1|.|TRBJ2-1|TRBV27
CASIIRTGRENEQFF
TGTGCCAGCATTATTCGGACAGGGCGTGAGAATGAGCAGTTCTTC
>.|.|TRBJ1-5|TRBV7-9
CASSPSGNNQPQHF
TGTGCCAGCAGCCCCAGCGGTAACAATCAGCCCCAGCATTTT
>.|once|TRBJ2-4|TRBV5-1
CASSLVTAQNIQYF
TGCGCCAGCAGCTTGGTGACAGCCCAAAACATTCAGTACTTC
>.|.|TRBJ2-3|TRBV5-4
CASTGDGTDTQYF
TGTGCCAGCACGGGGGACGGCACAGATACGCAGTATTTT
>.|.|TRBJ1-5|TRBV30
CAWSPQGTRNQPQHF
TGTGCCTGGAGTCCGCAGGGGACCCGTAATCAGCCCCAGCATTTT
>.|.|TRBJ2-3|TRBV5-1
CASSFDISTDTQYF
TGCGCCAGCAGCTTTGACATTAGCACAGATACGCAGTATTTT
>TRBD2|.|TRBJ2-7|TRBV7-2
CASSPLGVAGGAYEQYF
TGTGCCAGCAGCCCCCTCGGGGTAGCGGGAGGGGCCTACGAGCAGTACTTC
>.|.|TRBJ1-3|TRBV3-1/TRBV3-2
CASSQDWGQTGNTIYF
TGTGCCAGCAGCCAAGATTGGGGCCAGACTGGAAACACCATATATTTT
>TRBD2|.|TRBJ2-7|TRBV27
CASSMGLADYEQYF
TGTGCCAGCAGTATGGGACTAGCGGACTACGAGCAGTACTTC